Listed below are T cell receptor beta chains from one sample, sequenced in a study of OX40 agonist ivuxolimab in advanced cancers. The method was immunoSEQ multiplex PCR; TCRdb's version includes in-frame clones alone and lacks a portion of them. The table lists approximately 47,000 clones, around nine tenths of them singletons. The sample consisted of CD4+ or CD8+ T cells sorted from blood, taken in a trial of the OX40 agonist ivuxolimab. The receptors were gathered from an adult with an advanced solid tumor such as melanoma, head and neck, liver or kidney cancer. The CDR3 runs from the conserved cysteine through the conserved F or W. A D gene is named only where the DNA matches it firmly. Not every row has a clone size; where given, it reads once, few, many or a size class.

>NA|TRBJ2-7|NA|TRBV10-3
TGTGGTTATGGTTACGAGCAGTACTTC
CGYGYEQYF
>once|TRBJ2-3|NA|TRBV29-1
TGCAGCGTTGACAGTCAATCCACAGATACGCAGTATTTT
CSVDSQSTDTQYF
>NA|TRBJ2-7|NA|TRBV30
TGTGCCTGGAGTTCGGACAACTCCTACGAGCAGTACTTC
CAWSSDNSYEQYF
>NA|TRBJ1-1|NA|TRBV9
TGTGCCAGCAGCGTAGAGCAGGCGATCACTGAAGCTTTCTTT
CASSVEQAITEAFF
>NA|TRBJ1-1|NA|TRBV11-3
TGTGCCAGCAGCCCCGGGGGGGTGAGGGCTGAAGCTTTCTTT
CASSPGGVRAEAFF
>NA|TRBJ1-5|NA|TRBV5-5
TGTGCCAGCAGCTACCCCGACGCCTGGAGGCACAATCAGCCCCAGCATTTT
CASSYPDAWRHNQPQHF
>NA|TRBJ2-7|NA|TRBV6-5
TGTGCCAGCAGTTACCACTACGAGCAGTACTTC
CASSYHYEQYF
>NA|TRBJ2-1|TRBD1|TRBV6-6
TGTGCCAGCAGCAGCCCCGCGGGACAGGGGGGGAATGAGCAGTTCTTC
CASSSPAGQGGNEQFF
>NA|TRBJ1-1|NA|TRBV4-3
TGCGCCAGCAGCCAAGAAGGGGGTGCGGCCACTGAAGCTTTCTTT
CASSQEGGAATEAFF
>NA|TRBJ2-7|NA|TRBV7-2
TGTGCCAGCAGCTTAACCAACTACGAGCAGTACTTC
CASSLTNYEQYF
>NA|TRBJ1-1|NA|TRBV12-5
TGTGCTAGTGGTTTGACAGGTGGGGACACTGAAGCTTTCTTT
CASGLTGGDTEAFF
>NA|TRBJ2-7|NA|TRBV5-5
TGTGCCAGCAGCTTGGATGTCGCGGGCTCCTACGAGCAGTACTTC
CASSLDVAGSYEQYF
>NA|TRBJ1-1|NA|TRBV28
TGTGCCAGCAGCTCCCCCGGGGTAAAAGGCACTGAAGCTTTCTTT
CASSSPGVKGTEAFF
>NA|TRBJ2-7|NA|TRBV5-1
TGCGCCAGCAGTTCCCGGCCAGACTCCTCCTACGAGCAGTACTTC
CASSSRPDSSYEQYF
>NA|TRBJ2-7|NA|TRBV4-2
TGTGCCAGCAGCCAAGCCTCCGGCAGGACCTACGAGCAGTACTTC
CASSQASGRTYEQYF
>NA|TRBJ1-3|TRBD1|TRBV7-3
TGTGCCAGCAGCTCAGGGGGCTCTGGAAACACCATATATTTT
CASSSGGSGNTIYF
>NA|TRBJ2-5|NA|TRBV6-5
TGTGCCAGCATCAAGAGGTCAGGGGTACAAGAGACCCAGTACTTC
CASIKRSGVQETQYF
>NA|TRBJ1-2|NA|TRBV7-2
TGTGCCAGCAGCTTGTCGCCGAACACGGACTATGGCTACACCTTC
CASSLSPNTDYGYTF
>NA|TRBJ2-7|TRBD2|TRBV11-2
TGTGCCAGCAGCTCATGGACTAGCGGAGCCTACGAGCAGTACTTC
CASSSWTSGAYEQYF
>NA|TRBJ1-5|TRBD1|TRBV27
TGTGCCAGCAGAGGAGACAGGGGCCAGCCCCAGCATTTT
CASRGDRGQPQHF
>NA|TRBJ2-2|NA|TRBV18
TGTGCCAGCTCACCATTCCCTTCGAACACCGGGGAGCTGTTTTTT
CASSPFPSNTGELFF
>NA|TRBJ2-7|NA|TRBV29-1
TGCACGGGGCAGTTCAATGGCGAGCAGTACTTC
CTGQFNGEQYF
>few|TRBJ1-2|NA|TRBV4-2
TGTGCCAGCAGCCAAATCAGGAAGGGGGGCTACACCTTC
CASSQIRKGGYTF
>NA|TRBJ1-1|NA|TRBV19
TGTGCCAGTAGTTGGGAGATAATGAACACTGAAGCTTTCTTT
CASSWEIMNTEAFF
>NA|TRBJ2-1|TRBD1|TRBV11-2
TGTGCCAGCAGCCCGGGACAGATATACAATGAGCAGTTCTTC
CASSPGQIYNEQFF
>NA|TRBJ2-2|TRBD2|TRBV4-1
TGCGCCAGCAGCCGCCATGGGGAACTAGCGACCGACACCGGGGAGCTGTTTTTT
CASSRHGELATDTGELFF
>once|TRBJ2-2|TRBD2|TRBV2
TGTGCCAGCAGTGTTGGGCTAGCGGGCTTCACCGGGGAGCTGTTTTTT
CASSVGLAGFTGELFF
>NA|TRBJ2-7|NA|TRBV5-1
TGCGCCAGCAGCTTGAGCCCCTGGGAAACCTACGAGCAGTACTTC
CASSLSPWETYEQYF
>NA|TRBJ1-1|NA|TRBV19
TGTGCCAGTAGCCCTGAGAACACTGAAGCTTTCTTT
CASSPENTEAFF
>NA|TRBJ1-4|NA|TRBV15
TGTGCCACCAGCTCCCGAAGGAACGCCGGGGAAAAACTGTTTTTT
CATSSRRNAGEKLFF
>NA|TRBJ1-1|TRBD1|TRBV27
TGTGCCAGCAGAATACAGGGGTTGGGCGCTGAAGCTTTCTTT
CASRIQGLGAEAFF
>NA|TRBJ1-4|NA|TRBV7-9
TGTGCCAGCAGCTTAGGTCAGGGGTCACAGAAACTGTTTTTT
CASSLGQGSQKLFF
>NA|TRBJ2-3|TRBD2|TRBV7-2
TGTGCCAGCAGCTTAAGGCGGGAGGGCACAGATACGCAGTATTTT
CASSLRREGTDTQYF
>NA|TRBJ2-7|TRBD2|TRBV7-9
TGTGCCAGCAGCTCCGGGACTACCCGTCTCGGGTACTTC
CASSSGTTRLGYF
>NA|TRBJ2-5|TRBD1|TRBV7-3
TGTGCCAGCAGCCCCGGGACAGGAGGCGAGACCCAGTACTTC
CASSPGTGGETQYF
>few|TRBJ1-6|NA|TRBV10-2
TGCGCCAGCAGTTACGGGGGGCATAATTCACCCCTCCACTTT
CASSYGGHNSPLHF